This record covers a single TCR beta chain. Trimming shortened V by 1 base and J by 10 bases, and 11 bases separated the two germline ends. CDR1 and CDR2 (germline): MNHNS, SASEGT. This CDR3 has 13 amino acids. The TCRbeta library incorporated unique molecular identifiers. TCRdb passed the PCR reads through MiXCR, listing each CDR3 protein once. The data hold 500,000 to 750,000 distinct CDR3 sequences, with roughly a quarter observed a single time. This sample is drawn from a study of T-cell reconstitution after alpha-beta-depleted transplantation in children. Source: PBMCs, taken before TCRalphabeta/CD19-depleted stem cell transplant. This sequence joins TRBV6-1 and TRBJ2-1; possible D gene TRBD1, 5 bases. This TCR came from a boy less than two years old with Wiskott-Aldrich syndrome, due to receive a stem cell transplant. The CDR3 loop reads CASSEEGLEEQFF. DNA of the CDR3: TGTGCCAGCAGTGAAGAGGGGCTAGAGGAGCAGTTCTTC.